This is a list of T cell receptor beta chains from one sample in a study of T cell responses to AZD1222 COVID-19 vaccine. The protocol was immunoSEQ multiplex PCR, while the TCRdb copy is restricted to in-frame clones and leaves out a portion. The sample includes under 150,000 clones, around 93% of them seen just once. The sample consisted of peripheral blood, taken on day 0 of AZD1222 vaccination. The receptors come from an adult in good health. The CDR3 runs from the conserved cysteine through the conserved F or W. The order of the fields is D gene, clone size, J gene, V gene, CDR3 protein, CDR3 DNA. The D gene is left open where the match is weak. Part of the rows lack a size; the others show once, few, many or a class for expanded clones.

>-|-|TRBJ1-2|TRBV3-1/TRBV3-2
CASSQEGTGFSGYTF
TGTGCCAGCAGCCAAGAGGGTACAGGGTTTAGCGGCTACACCTTC
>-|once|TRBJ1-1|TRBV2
CASMWQPNTEAFF
TGTGCCAGCATGTGGCAACCGAACACTGAAGCTTTCTTT
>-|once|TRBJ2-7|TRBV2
CASRGGNYEQYF
TGTGCCAGCAGGGGGGGAAACTACGAGCAGTACTTC
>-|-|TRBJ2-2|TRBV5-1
CASSSGTLRTGELFF
TGCGCCAGCAGCTCCGGGACTCTGCGCACCGGGGAGCTGTTTTTT
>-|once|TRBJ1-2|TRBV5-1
CASNPGHLENYGYTF
TGCGCCAGCAACCCTGGACACCTAGAGAACTATGGCTACACCTTC
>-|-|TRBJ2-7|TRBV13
CASSLGAGVGFYEQYF
TGTGCCAGCAGCTTAGGGGCGGGTGTGGGATTCTACGAGCAGTACTTC
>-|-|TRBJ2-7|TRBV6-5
CASNLVPYEQYF
TGTGCCAGCAATCTAGTACCCTACGAGCAGTACTTC
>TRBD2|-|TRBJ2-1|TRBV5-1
CASSLLTSGRSDEQFF
TGCGCCAGCAGCCTACTTACTAGCGGGAGAAGCGATGAGCAGTTCTTC
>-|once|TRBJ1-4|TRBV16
CASSHRGANEKLFF
TGTGCCAGCAGCCATCGAGGGGCTAATGAAAAACTGTTTTTT
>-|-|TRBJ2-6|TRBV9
CASSATVFSGANVLTF
TGTGCCAGCAGCGCCACAGTATTCTCTGGGGCCAACGTCCTGACTTTC
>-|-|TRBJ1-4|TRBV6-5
CASSYRETNEKLFF
TGTGCCAGCAGTTACAGGGAGACTAATGAAAAACTGTTTTTT
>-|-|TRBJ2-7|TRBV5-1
CASSDPGSISYEQYF
TGCGCCAGCAGCGATCCAGGTTCAATCTCCTACGAGCAGTACTTC
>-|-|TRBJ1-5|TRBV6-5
CASSRGYNSNQPQHF
TGTGCCAGCAGTCGGGGGTACAATAGCAATCAGCCCCAGCATTTT
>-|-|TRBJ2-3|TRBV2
CASIGGPSTDTQYF
TGTGCCAGCATCGGTGGGCCAAGCACAGATACGCAGTATTTT
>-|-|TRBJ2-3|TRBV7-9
CASSLGADTQYF
TGTGCCAGCAGCTTAGGGGCCGATACGCAGTATTTT
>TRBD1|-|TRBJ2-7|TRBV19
CAGGTGNNEQYF
TGTGCCGGAGGGACAGGGAACAACGAGCAGTACTTC